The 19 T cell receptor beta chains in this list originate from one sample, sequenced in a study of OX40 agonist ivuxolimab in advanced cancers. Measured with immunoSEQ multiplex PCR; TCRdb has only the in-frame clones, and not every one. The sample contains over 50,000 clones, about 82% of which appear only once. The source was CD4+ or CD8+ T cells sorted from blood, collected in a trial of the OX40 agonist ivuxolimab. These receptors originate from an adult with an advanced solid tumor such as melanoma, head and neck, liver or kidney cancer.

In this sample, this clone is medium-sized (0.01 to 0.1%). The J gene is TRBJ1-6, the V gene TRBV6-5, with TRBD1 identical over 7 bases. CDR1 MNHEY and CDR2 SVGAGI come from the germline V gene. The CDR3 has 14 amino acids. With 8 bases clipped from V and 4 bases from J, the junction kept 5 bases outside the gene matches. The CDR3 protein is CASGRTGYNSPLHF. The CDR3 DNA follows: TGTGCCAGCGGTCGGACAGGATATAATTCACCCCTCCACTTT.

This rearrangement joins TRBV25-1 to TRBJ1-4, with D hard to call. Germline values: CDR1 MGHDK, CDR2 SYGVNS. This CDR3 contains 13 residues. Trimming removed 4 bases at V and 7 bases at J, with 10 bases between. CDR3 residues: CASSASDGEKLFF. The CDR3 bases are TGTGCCAGCAGTGCCTCCGATGGTGAAAAACTGTTTTTT.

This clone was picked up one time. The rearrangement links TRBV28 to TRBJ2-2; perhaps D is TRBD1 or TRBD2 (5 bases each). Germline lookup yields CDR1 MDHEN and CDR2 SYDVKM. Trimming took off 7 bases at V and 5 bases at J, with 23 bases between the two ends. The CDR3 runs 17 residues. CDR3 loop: CASTPPFGAGRTGELFF. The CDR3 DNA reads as TGTGCCAGCACCCCCCCGTTTGGTGCAGGGAGAACCGGGGAGCTGTTTTTT. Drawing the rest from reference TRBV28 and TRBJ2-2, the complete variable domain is DVKVTQSSRYLVKRTGEKVFLECVQDMDHENMFWYRQDPGLGLRLIYFSYDVKMKEKGDIPEGYSVSREKKERFSLILESASTNQTSMYLCASTPPFGAGRTGELFFGEGSRLTVL.

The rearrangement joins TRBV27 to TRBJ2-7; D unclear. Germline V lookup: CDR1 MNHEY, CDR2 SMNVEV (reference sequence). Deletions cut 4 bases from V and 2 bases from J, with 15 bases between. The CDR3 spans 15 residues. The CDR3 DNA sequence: TGTGCCAGCAGTTCCACCCAGATATTTACCTACGAGCAGTACTTC. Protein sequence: CASSSTQIFTYEQYF.

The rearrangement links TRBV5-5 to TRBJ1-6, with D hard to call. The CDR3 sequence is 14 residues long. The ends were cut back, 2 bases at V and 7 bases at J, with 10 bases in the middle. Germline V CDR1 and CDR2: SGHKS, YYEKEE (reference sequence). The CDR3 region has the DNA TGTGCCAGCAGCTTTCTGGAAACAAATTCACCCCTCCACTTT. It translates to CASSFLETNSPLHF.

This CDR3 reads CASSLAAEETQYF. The CDR3 DNA follows: TGCGCCAGCAGCTTGGCGGCAGAAGAGACCCAGTACTTC. The gene calls are TRBV5-1 and TRBJ2-5; D is undetermined. V lost 0 bases and J 3 bases, leaving 6 bases between the germline ends. Germline values: CDR1 SGHRS, CDR2 YFSETQ. The CDR3 consists of 13 residues. Combining the CDR3 with reference TRBV5-1 and TRBJ2-5 gives the whole variable domain KAGVTQTPRYLIKTRGQQVTLSCSPISGHRSVSWYQQTPGQGLQFLFEYFSETQRNKGNFPGRFSGRQFSNSRSEMNVSTLELGDSALYLCASSLAAEETQYFGPGTRLLVL.

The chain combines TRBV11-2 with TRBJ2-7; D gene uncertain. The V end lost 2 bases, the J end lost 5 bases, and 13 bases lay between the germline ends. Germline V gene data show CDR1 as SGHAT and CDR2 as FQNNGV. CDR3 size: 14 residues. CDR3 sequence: CASSLKGSGDEQYF. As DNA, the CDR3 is TGTGCCAGCAGCTTAAAAGGATCTGGCGACGAGCAGTACTTC.

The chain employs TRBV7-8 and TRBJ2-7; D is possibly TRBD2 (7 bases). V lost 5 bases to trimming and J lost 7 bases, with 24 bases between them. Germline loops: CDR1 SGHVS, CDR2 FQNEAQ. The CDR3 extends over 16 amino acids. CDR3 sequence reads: CASSKPLRLGGREQYF. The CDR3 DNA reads TGTGCCAGCAGCAAGCCGTTACGGCTCGGGGGGCGGGAGCAGTACTTC.

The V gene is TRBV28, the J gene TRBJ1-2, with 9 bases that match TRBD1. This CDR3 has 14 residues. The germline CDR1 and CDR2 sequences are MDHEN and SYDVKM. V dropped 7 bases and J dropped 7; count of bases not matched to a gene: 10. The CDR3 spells CASKRTGALGGYTF. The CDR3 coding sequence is TGTGCCAGCAAAAGGACAGGGGCCTTGGGTGGCTACACCTTC.

The CDR3 DNA reads as TGTGCCAGCAGTGATCAGACAGGGGGAGGGTCACCCCTCCACTTT. It is translated as CASSDQTGGGSPLHF. This chain links TRBV2 with TRBJ1-6; TRBD1 matches at 9 bases. The CDR3 runs to 15 residues. Germline V CDR1 and CDR2: SNHLY, FYNNEI. J lost 10 bases, V lost 3 bases, and 7 bases had no gene match.

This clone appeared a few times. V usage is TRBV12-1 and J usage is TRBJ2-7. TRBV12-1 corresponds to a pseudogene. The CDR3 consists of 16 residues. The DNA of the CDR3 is TGTGCCAGCAGTTTTAGAGGGGCCATCCGGGGCTACGAGCAGTACTTC. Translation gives CASSFRGAIRGYEQYF.

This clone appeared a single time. The CDR3 reads CASSSNRGPYQPQHF. CDR3 DNA: TGTGCCAGCAGCTCGAACAGGGGGCCTTATCAGCCCCAGCATTTT. The chain combines TRBV11-2 with TRBJ1-5, with 9 bases matching TRBD1. This CDR3 is 15 amino acids long. V shed 4 bases and J 5 bases; nucleotides not matched to a gene: 6. Germline CDR1 reads SGHAT; CDR2 reads FQNNGV.

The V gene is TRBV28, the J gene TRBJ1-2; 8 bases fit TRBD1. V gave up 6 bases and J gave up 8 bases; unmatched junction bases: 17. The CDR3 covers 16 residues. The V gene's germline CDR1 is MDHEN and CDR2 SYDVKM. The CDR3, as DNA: TGTGCCAGCAGCTCTTCAGGGGGCGGAAGTACAAACGGCTACACCTTC. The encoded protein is CASSSSGGGSTNGYTF.

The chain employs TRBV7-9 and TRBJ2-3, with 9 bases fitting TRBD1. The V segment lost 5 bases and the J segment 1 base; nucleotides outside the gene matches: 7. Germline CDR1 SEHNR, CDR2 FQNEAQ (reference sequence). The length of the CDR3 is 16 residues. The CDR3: CASSPTRDRGTDTQYF. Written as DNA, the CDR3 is TGTGCCAGCAGCCCGACCCGGGACAGGGGCACAGATACGCAGTATTTT.

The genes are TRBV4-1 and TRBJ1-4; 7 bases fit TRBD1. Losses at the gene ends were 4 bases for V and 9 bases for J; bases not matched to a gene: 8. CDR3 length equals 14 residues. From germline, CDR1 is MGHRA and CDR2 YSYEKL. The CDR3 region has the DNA TGCGCCAGCAGCCCGTACGACAGGGAGAAAAAACTGTTTTTT. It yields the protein CASSPYDREKKLFF.

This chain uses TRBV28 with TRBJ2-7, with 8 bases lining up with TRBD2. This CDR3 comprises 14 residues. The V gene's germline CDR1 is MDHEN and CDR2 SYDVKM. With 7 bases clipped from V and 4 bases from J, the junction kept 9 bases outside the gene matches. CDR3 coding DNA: TGTGCCAGCACCGCGGGGGGATCGGTATACGAGCAGTACTTC. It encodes CASTAGGSVYEQYF.

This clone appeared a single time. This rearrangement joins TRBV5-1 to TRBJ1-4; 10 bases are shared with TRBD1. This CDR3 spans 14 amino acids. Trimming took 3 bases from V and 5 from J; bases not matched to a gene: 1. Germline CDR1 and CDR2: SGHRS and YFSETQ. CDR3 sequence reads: CASSSGQGNEKLFF. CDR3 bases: TGCGCCAGCAGCTCGGGACAGGGGAATGAAAAACTGTTTTTT.

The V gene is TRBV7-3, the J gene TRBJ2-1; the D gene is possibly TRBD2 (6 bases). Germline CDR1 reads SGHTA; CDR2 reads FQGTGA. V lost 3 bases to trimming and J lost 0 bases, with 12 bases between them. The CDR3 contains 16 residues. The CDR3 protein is CASSFRIGSSYNEQFF. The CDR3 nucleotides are TGTGCCAGCAGCTTTAGAATCGGGAGCTCCTACAATGAGCAGTTCTTC.

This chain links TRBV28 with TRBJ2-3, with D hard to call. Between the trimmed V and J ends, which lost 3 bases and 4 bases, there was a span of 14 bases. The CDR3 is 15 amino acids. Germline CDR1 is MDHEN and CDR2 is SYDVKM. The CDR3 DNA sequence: TGTGCCAGCAGTTTTCTGGGCAGGTTCCCAGATACGCAGTATTTT. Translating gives CASSFLGRFPDTQYF.